These 20 T cell receptor beta chains were all obtained from the same sample, sequenced in a study of T cells after yellow fever vaccination. One entry per CDR3 protein, called by TCRdb with MiXCR from the 5' RACE reads. The sample contains about 320,000 distinct CDR3 sequences, over 3.5% of which appear only once. This specimen consisted of PBMCs, obtained 15 days after the yellow fever booster vaccination. Every receptor here comes from a man between 18 and 35 years old who received the YFV17D yellow fever vaccine.

The sample holds many counts of this clonotype. The chain joins TRBV5-4 to TRBJ2-1; 8 bases line up with TRBD1. Germline loops: CDR1 SGHNT, CDR2 YYREEE (reference sequence). With V trimmed by 1 base and J by 0 bases, 0 bases remained unmatched. This CDR3 has 15 amino acids. The CDR3 region has the DNA TGTGCCAGCAGCTTGCAGGGGGCCTCCTACAATGAGCAGTTCTTC. It codes for CASSLQGASYNEQFF.

This clonotype was found many times. This CDR3 is CRADRVRKGSEAYEQYF. The CDR3 coding sequence is TGCAGAGCGGACAGGGTCCGAAAAGGTTCAGAAGCCTACGAGCAGTACTTC. The chain joins TRBV20-1 to TRBJ2-7; TRBD1 matches 8 bases. This CDR3 has 17 residues. Germline CDR1 reads DFQATT; CDR2 reads SNEGSKA (reference sequence).

This clonotype was counted many times. The chain employs TRBV20-1 and TRBJ1-1; the D is unclear. Germline loops: CDR1 DFQATT, CDR2 SNEGSKA (reference sequence). This CDR3 is 12 amino acids long. Trimming took 3 bases from V and 1 from J, leaving 6 bases between them. CDR3 residues: CSARDQNTEAFF. CDR3 sequence (DNA): TGCAGTGCTAGGGACCAGAACACTGAAGCTTTCTTT.

The genes are TRBV5-1 and TRBJ2-3; D gene uncertain. Germline V lookup: CDR1 SGHRS, CDR2 YFSETQ. CDR3 length equals 14 residues. Trimming stripped 0 bases from V and 14 bases from J, with 19 bases between. CDR3 in amino acids: CASSLAEPSLAGYF. DNA for the CDR3: TGCGCCAGCAGCTTGGCCGAACCCTCCCTCGCCGGGTATTTT. Supplemented by reference TRBV5-1 and TRBJ2-3, the full variable domain reads KAGVTQTPRYLIKTRGQQVTLSCSPISGHRSVSWYQQTPGQGLQFLFEYFSETQRNKGNFPGRFSGRQFSNSRSEMNVSTLELGDSALYLCASSLAEPSLAGYFGPGTRLTVL.

This clonotype was seen ten or more times. The rearrangement uses TRBV4-2 and TRBJ2-5, with D possibly being TRBD2 (5 bases). Germline lookup yields CDR1 LGHNA and CDR2 YNFKEQ. This CDR3 spans 15 amino acids. V dropped 4 bases and J dropped 3 bases, with 15 bases sitting between them. The CDR3 sequence is CASSPASRGKETQYF. In DNA form, the CDR3 reads TGTGCCAGCAGCCCTGCGTCACGAGGGAAAGAGACCCAGTACTTC.

This clonotype has a handful of counts. The chain combines TRBV7-2 with TRBJ1-5; a weak D match, TRBD1 (5 bases). CDR3 size: 15 residues. The germline CDR1 and CDR2 sequences are SGHTA and FQGNSA. Trimming left V 1 base short and J 4 bases short, with 11 bases between. Here the CDR3 reads CASSLGHQGNQPQHF. DNA for the CDR3: TGTGCCAGCAGCTTAGGCCATCAGGGAAATCAGCCCCAGCATTTT.

The chain joins TRBV5-4 to TRBJ2-4; weak D call: TRBD1 (5 bases). In germline, CDR1 is SGHNT, CDR2 YYREEE (reference sequence). With 0 bases removed from V and 1 base from J, the gap between germline ends came to 14 bases. The CDR3 length is 17 residues. CDR3 protein: CASSLAPPRAAKNIQYF. In nucleotides, the CDR3 is TGTGCCAGCAGCTTGGCCCCCCCCAGGGCTGCCAAAAACATTCAGTACTTC. Filled out from reference TRBV5-4 and TRBJ2-4, the complete variable domain reads ETGVTQSPTHLIKTRGQQVTLRCSSQSGHNTVSWYQQALGQGPQFIFQYYREEENGRGNFPPRFSGLQFPNYSSELNVNALELDDSALYLCASSLAPPRAAKNIQYFGAGTRLSVL.

This clonotype came up many times. The genes are TRBV6-2 or TRBV6-3 and TRBJ2-5; weak D call: TRBD1 (7 bases). Germline V lookup: CDR1 MNHEY, CDR2 SVGEGT. Trimming took off 4 bases at V and 4 bases at J, with 25 bases between the two ends. This CDR3 is built from 18 residues. For the CDR3, the DNA is TGTGCCAGCAGTTTATTATGGCAGGGGGGCTTTCGGGCAGAGACCCAGTACTTC. This codes for CASSLLWQGGFRAETQYF.

This clonotype was seen more than once but under ten times. This chain uses TRBV4-3 with TRBJ2-2, with 10 nucleotides matching TRBD2. V shed 0 bases, J shed 5 bases, and the junction held 12 bases outside the gene matches. This CDR3 is 19 amino acids long. Germline loops: CDR1 LGHNA, CDR2 YSLEER. DNA of the CDR3: TGCGCCAGCAGCCAAGAAGCGGGGGGGCTGTTACCGGGGACCGGGGAGCTGTTTTTT. Amino acids: CASSQEAGGLLPGTGELFF.

This clonotype was counted ten times or more. The V call is TRBV7-9, the J call TRBJ1-3; D is uncertain. Germline CDR1 SEHNR, CDR2 FQNEAQ (reference sequence). V lost 5 bases and J lost 2, with 13 bases in between. CDR3 length: 15 amino acids. CDR3 amino acids: CASSPGPAAGNTIYF. The CDR3 coding sequence is TGTGCCAGCAGCCCCGGGCCAGCTGCTGGAAACACCATATATTTT.

This clonotype was counted many times. The J gene is TRBJ1-2, the V gene TRBV12-3 or TRBV12-4; D remains ambiguous. The CDR3 totals 14 residues. V shed 7 bases and J shed 4 bases, with 16 bases lying between them. CDR3 sequence reads: CASTPGGTSYGYTF. In DNA, the CDR3 is TGTGCCAGCACCCCGGGAGGCACTAGCTATGGCTACACCTTC.

This clonotype came up many times. V gene TRBV7-9 combines with J gene TRBJ1-4, with no clear D. In germline, CDR1 is SEHNR, CDR2 FQNEAQ (reference sequence). This CDR3 has 15 residues. The V and J ends lost 3 bases and 0 bases respectively, with 8 bases between them. CDR3 bases: TGTGCCAGCAGCTTCGGATGGGCAACTAATGAAAAACTGTTTTTT. Its translation: CASSFGWATNEKLFF. Supplemented by reference TRBV7-9 and TRBJ1-4, the full variable domain reads DTGVSQNPRHKITKRGQNVTFRCDPISEHNRLYWYRQTLGQGPEFLTYFQNEAQLEKSRLLSDRFSAERPKGSFSTLEIQRTEQGDSAMYLCASSFGWATNEKLFFGSGTQLSVL.

This clonotype was seen ten or more times. The genes are TRBV7-9 and TRBJ2-7; no firm D call. Germline CDR1 SEHNR, CDR2 FQNEAQ (reference sequence). This CDR3 has 12 residues. The V end was cut by 4 bases, the J end by 0 bases, with 4 bases between. This chain's CDR3 is CASSSSSYEQYF. The DNA for the CDR3 is TGTGCCAGCAGCTCCTCCTCCTACGAGCAGTACTTC.

This clonotype was detected only a few times. The chain employs TRBV5-1 and TRBJ2-2; 12 bases are a match to TRBD1. Germline CDR1 SGHRS, CDR2 YFSETQ. J lost 3 bases, V lost 4 bases, and 4 bases had no gene match. CDR3 length: 16 residues. The CDR3 sequence: CASSIGTGGYTGELFF. The CDR3 bases are TGCGCCAGCAGCATCGGGACAGGGGGCTACACCGGGGAGCTGTTTTTT.

This clonotype was counted only a few times. This chain uses TRBV25-1 with TRBJ2-2, with 8 bases aligning to TRBD2. The germline CDR1 and CDR2 sequences are MGHDK and SYGVNS. V was pared by 9 bases and J by 1 base, with 10 bases of the junction left unmatched. The CDR3 loop spans 16 amino acids. The CDR3 sequence is CASEEESGGNTGELFF. CDR3 nucleotide sequence: TGTGCCAGTGAGGAGGAGAGCGGGGGGAACACCGGGGAGCTGTTTTTT.

This clonotype came up a few times. This chain joins TRBV2 and TRBJ1-2; D gene unclear. V was clipped by 1 base and J by 8 bases, with 5 bases between them. The CDR3 loop spans 11 amino acids. CDR1 and CDR2 (germline): SNHLY, FYNNEI. The CDR3 DNA reads TGTGCCAGCAGTGAAGTCCGAGGCTACACCTTC. It translates to CASSEVRGYTF.

Only a few counts were recorded for this clonotype. This chain connects TRBV4-2 to TRBJ1-6, with D maybe TRBD1 (6 bases). In germline, CDR1 is LGHNA, CDR2 YNFKEQ. Deletions cut 3 bases from V and 1 base from J, with 16 bases between. This CDR3 is built from 18 residues. The CDR3 bases are TGTGCCAGCAGCCACGAAAACAGGGAAGAATCCTATAATTCACCCCTCCACTTT. It codes for CASSHENREESYNSPLHF.

This clonotype was counted many times. This chain connects TRBV7-9 to TRBJ2-3; D might be TRBD1 (7 bases). Germline lookup yields CDR1 SEHNR and CDR2 FQNEAQ (reference sequence). The CDR3 covers 13 residues. V lost 8 bases, J lost 3 bases, and 12 bases lay in between. For the CDR3, the DNA is TGTGCCAGCGGCAGGGGGGTGACAGATACGCAGTATTTT. This gives the protein CASGRGVTDTQYF.

This clonotype was observed at least ten times. The rearrangement joins TRBV5-1 to TRBJ2-1; D call uncertain. This CDR3 region has 14 residues. Germline V lookup: CDR1 SGHRS, CDR2 YFSETQ. Trimming cost V 1 base and J 0 bases, with 5 bases left between them. The CDR3 spells CASSLQSSYNEQFF. The CDR3 nucleotides read TGCGCCAGCAGCTTGCAGAGCTCCTACAATGAGCAGTTCTTC.

The V gene is TRBV4-3, the J gene TRBJ1-4; D is unresolved. The V gene lost 3 bases and the J gene lost 3 bases, with 11 bases spanning the gap. This CDR3 comprises 15 residues. Per the germline V gene, CDR1 is LGHNA and CDR2 is YSLEER. The CDR3 protein is CASSQREGSNEKLFF. As DNA, the CDR3 is TGCGCCAGCAGCCAGAGGGAGGGTTCTAATGAAAAACTGTTTTTT.